The 10 T cell receptor beta chains in this list originate from one sample, sequenced in a study of blood T cells in healthy people across ages. Then a second PCR, running about 7 to 11 cycles, was carried out with a sample-barcoded 5' primer and a J-beta primer mix. TCRdb passed the 5' RACE reads through MiXCR, listing each CDR3 protein once. Found here are 750,000 to 950,000 distinct CDR3 sequences, less than 70% of them singletons; the top ten hold approximately 41%. Material for sequencing was blood. These receptor sequences come from a man older than 75 in good health.

This clonotype appeared many times. The rearrangement links TRBV10-3 to TRBJ2-1; the match to TRBD2 covers 8 bases. Germline assignment: CDR1 ENHRY and CDR2 SYGVKD. V lost 3 bases to trimming and J lost 4 bases; unmatched junction nucleotides: 2. The CDR3 contains 14 residues. The CDR3: CAISDSGSYNEQFF. In DNA, the CDR3 is TGTGCCATCAGTGACAGCGGGAGTTACAATGAGCAGTTCTTC.

This clonotype is a singleton in its sample. The V and J genes are TRBV15 and TRBJ2-1, with 12 bases lining up with TRBD2. This CDR3 has 16 residues. V dropped 3 bases and J dropped 8; count of bases not matched to a gene: 8. Germline lookup yields CDR1 LNHNV and CDR2 YYDKDF (reference sequence). The CDR3 DNA reads as TGTGCCACCAGCAGGGGCAGGACTAGCGGGATGGATGAGCAGTTCTTC. Amino acid sequence: CATSRGRTSGMDEQFF. Full variable domain (outside the CDR3, taken from reference TRBV15 and TRBJ2-1): DAMVIQNPRYQVTQFGKPVTLSCSQTLNHNVMYWYQQKSSQAPKLLFHYYDKDFNNEADTPDNFQSRRPNTSFCFLDIRSPGLGDTAMYLCATSRGRTSGMDEQFFGPGTRLTVL.

This clonotype was detected only a few times. The rearrangement uses TRBV6-8 and TRBJ2-3; the match to TRBD2 covers 7 bases. Per germline, CDR1 MNHGY and CDR2 SAAAGT. This CDR3 is 16 amino acids long. Germline trimming cut 8 bases from V and 2 bases from J; bases unmatched to any gene: 13. This CDR3 reads CASRREAGSPTDTQYF. The CDR3 nucleotides read TGTGCCAGCCGTCGGGAAGCGGGATCCCCCACAGATACGCAGTATTTT.

The chain has TRBV28 and TRBJ2-5; TRBD2 aligns across 8 bases. J lost 5 bases, V lost 6 bases, and 8 bases had no gene match. CDR3 length: 14 residues. Germline values: CDR1 MDHEN, CDR2 SYDVKM. The CDR3 DNA is TGTGCCAGCAGCAAACTAGCGGCTCGGGAGACCCAGTACTTC. Translated, it gives CASSKLAARETQYF.

The chain carries TRBV5-1 and TRBJ2-3; D is undetermined. CDR1 is SGHRS, CDR2 YFSETQ, per germline. Trimming cost V 0 bases and J 3 bases, with 11 bases left between them. The CDR3 has 15 residues. The CDR3 DNA is TGCGCCAGCAGCTTGGCCTCTAGGCCTACAGATACGCAGTATTTT. It yields the protein CASSLASRPTDTQYF.

The chain couples TRBV5-1 to TRBJ2-1, with 10 positions matching TRBD2. This CDR3 has 17 residues. Trimming cost V 2 bases and J 9 bases; bases outside gene matches: 14. Germline-derived CDR1 and CDR2 are SGHRS and YFSETQ. The CDR3 protein is CASSLLGVASGSGEQFF. The CDR3 DNA is TGCGCCAGCAGCTTATTAGGAGTGGCTAGCGGGAGCGGTGAGCAGTTCTTC.

J is TRBJ2-3 and V is TRBV27, with D perhaps TRBD1 (5 bases). The V end lost 2 bases, the J end lost 2 bases, and 17 bases lay between the germline ends. This CDR3 region has 17 residues. The germline V gene has CDR1 MNHEY and CDR2 SMNVEV (reference sequence). CDR3 in amino acids: CASSLLVQAGFTDTQYF. In DNA form, the CDR3 reads TGTGCCAGCAGTTTACTCGTACAGGCAGGGTTCACAGATACGCAGTATTTT.

The chain combines TRBV6-1 with TRBJ1-2; no clear D. V lost 0 bases to trimming and J lost 7 bases, with 12 bases between them. CDR1 and CDR2 from the germline V gene are MNHNS and SASEGT. The CDR3 consists of 14 residues. The CDR3: CASSEARVWSGYTF. DNA for the CDR3: TGTGCCAGCAGTGAAGCCCGTGTGTGGTCTGGCTACACCTTC.

This clonotype was observed a handful of times. The chain combines TRBV12-3 or TRBV12-4 with TRBJ1-2, with 8 positions matching TRBD1. The CDR3 runs 13 residues. The trim removed 8 bases at V and 4 bases at J, leaving 6 bases unmatched. The CDR3 loop is CASGQTGAYGYTF. In DNA form, the CDR3 reads TGTGCCAGCGGACAGACAGGGGCCTATGGCTACACCTTC.

This clonotype is a singleton in its sample. The chain joins TRBV5-6 to TRBJ2-3, with TRBD2 matching over 15 bases. Germline V gene data show CDR1 as SGHDT and CDR2 as YYEEEE. The junction had 15 bases not matched to a gene; V was cut back by 1 base and J by 6 bases. This CDR3 spans 20 amino acids. This chain's CDR3 is CASSLNPHSSGTSGRDTQYF. The CDR3 region has the DNA TGTGCCAGCAGCTTGAACCCGCACAGTTCTGGGACTAGCGGGAGGGATACGCAGTATTTT.